A single sample gave rise to the 11 T cell receptor beta chains below, sequenced in a study of blood T cell repertoires in COVID-19. Only in-frame clones appear in the TCRdb table, and some are missing; sequencing was by immunoSEQ multiplex PCR. The sample has some 100,000 clones, 80% to 95% seen once. The sequenced sample was peripheral blood. The receptors stem from a woman aged 60 to 75 with active COVID-19.

The chain has TRBV7-9 and TRBJ2-1; no clear D. Germline CDR1 is SEHNR and CDR2 is FQNEAQ (reference sequence). V gave up 1 base and J gave up 10 bases, with 8 bases separating them. The CDR3 contains 12 residues. The DNA of the CDR3 is TGTGCCAGCAGCTTAGGATTACGGGAGCAGTTCTTC. The encoded protein is CASSLGLREQFF.

V usage is TRBV9 and J usage is TRBJ2-7; 9 bases agree with TRBD2. Trimming at V came to 4 bases and at J to 5 bases, leaving 10 bases not matched to a gene. The CDR3 sequence is 15 residues long. In germline, CDR1 is SGDLS, CDR2 YYNGEE. The DNA for the CDR3 is TGTGCCAGCAGCAAAGGGGGCCTAGCGGGAAACGAGCAGTACTTC. Translated: CASSKGGLAGNEQYF. The full variable domain, its missing parts supplied by reference TRBV9 and TRBJ2-7, is DSGVTQTPKHLITATGQRVTLRCSPRSGDLSVYWYQQSLDQGLQFLIQYYNGEERAKGNILERFSAQQFPDLHSELNLSSLELGDSALYFCASSKGGLAGNEQYFGPGTRLTVT.

The V call is TRBV6-2 or TRBV6-3, the J call TRBJ2-7; TRBD1 matches 7 bases. This CDR3 contains 13 residues. Germline V gene lookup returns CDR1 MNHEY and CDR2 SVGEGT. With V trimmed by 5 bases and J by 0 bases, 1 base remained unmatched. In DNA, the CDR3 is TGTGCCAGCAGTGGGACAGCCTCCTACGAGCAGTACTTC. It translates to CASSGTASYEQYF.

V is TRBV12-5 and J is TRBJ2-2; D remains unclear. V was clipped by 7 bases and J by 6 bases, with 15 bases between them. Germline V gives CDR1 LGHNT, CDR2 FRNRAP. The CDR3 spans 14 residues. This CDR3 reads CASAPRSRAGELFF. The CDR3 region has the DNA TGTGCTAGTGCCCCCCGGTCCCGGGCCGGGGAGCTGTTTTTT.

V and J are TRBV6-6 and TRBJ2-7; 8 bases agree with TRBD2. Trimming at V came to 8 bases and at J to 3 bases, leaving 9 bases not matched to a gene. The germline CDR1 and CDR2 sequences are MNHNY and SVGAGI (reference sequence). The CDR3 consists of 14 residues. The CDR3 bases are TGTGCCAGCTCTCTAGCGGGTGAGATCTACGAGCAGTACTTC. Amino acid sequence: CASSLAGEIYEQYF.

The genes are TRBV7-2 and TRBJ2-7; possibly TRBD2 for D (6 bases). The germline V gene has CDR1 SGHTA and CDR2 FQGNSA. V dropped 5 bases and J dropped 2 bases, with 22 bases sitting between them. This CDR3 comprises 17 residues. CDR3 nucleotides: TGTGCCAGCAGCACATCTTTTCTAGCGAAGCCCACCTACGAGCAGTACTTC. It translates to CASSTSFLAKPTYEQYF.

This clone has a single count. The rearrangement links TRBV15 to TRBJ2-7, with D possibly matching TRBD2 (6 bases). This CDR3 contains 14 residues. Germline V lookup: CDR1 LNHNV, CDR2 YYDKDF (reference sequence). V lost 1 base and J 4 bases, leaving 11 bases between the germline ends. This CDR3 is CATSRVGGSYEQYF. As DNA, the CDR3 is TGTGCCACCAGCAGAGTGGGGGGTAGTTACGAGCAGTACTTC.

V is TRBV29-1 and J is TRBJ2-5; a possible D gene is TRBD2 (5 bases). The V and J ends lost 7 bases and 0 bases respectively, with 12 bases between them. The CDR3 runs to 13 residues. Per germline, CDR1 SQVTM and CDR2 ANQGSEA. For the CDR3, the DNA is TGCAGCGCCGAGGGCTTGTACCAAGAGACCCAGTACTTC. Its protein product is CSAEGLYQETQYF.

This chain connects TRBV7-8 to TRBJ1-5; 8 bases align to TRBD1. Germline CDR1 and CDR2: SGHVS and FQNEAQ. J gave up 9 bases and V 8 bases, and 12 bases lay outside the gene matches. CDR3 length: 14 amino acids. CDR3 sequence: CASERDRGHGPQHF. In DNA form, the CDR3 reads TGTGCCAGCGAGCGAGACAGGGGCCACGGGCCCCAGCATTTT. Full variable domain (rest looked up from reference TRBV7-8 and TRBJ1-5): GAGVSQSPRYKVAKRGQDVALRCDPISGHVSLFWYQQALGQGPEFLTYFQNEAQLDKSGLPSDRFFAERPEGSVSTLKIQRTQQEDSAVYLCASERDRGHGPQHFGDGTRLSIL.

The chain employs TRBV5-1 and TRBJ2-7, with 10 positions matching TRBD1. V lost 0 bases to trimming and J lost 4 bases; unmatched junction nucleotides: 7. The CDR3 runs 16 residues. Germline CDR1 reads SGHRS; CDR2 reads YFSETQ. The CDR3 DNA reads TGCGCCAGCAGCTTGGTTGGGACAGGGGAAGTGTACGAGCAGTACTTC. Protein product: CASSLVGTGEVYEQYF. Looking up the rest from reference TRBV5-1 and TRBJ2-7 gives the full variable domain: KAGVTQTPRYLIKTRGQQVTLSCSPISGHRSVSWYQQTPGQGLQFLFEYFSETQRNKGNFPGRFSGRQFSNSRSEMNVSTLELGDSALYLCASSLVGTGEVYEQYFGPGTRLTVT.

J is TRBJ2-3 and V is TRBV28, with TRBD2 matching 8 bases. After removal of 5 bases from V and 3 bases from J, the junction contained 4 bases not matched to a gene. The germline gives CDR1 MDHEN, CDR2 SYDVKM. The CDR3 runs 14 residues. In DNA form, the CDR3 reads TGTGCCAGCAGTCCGGGAGGGCCAACAGATACGCAGTATTTT. It specifies CASSPGGPTDTQYF.